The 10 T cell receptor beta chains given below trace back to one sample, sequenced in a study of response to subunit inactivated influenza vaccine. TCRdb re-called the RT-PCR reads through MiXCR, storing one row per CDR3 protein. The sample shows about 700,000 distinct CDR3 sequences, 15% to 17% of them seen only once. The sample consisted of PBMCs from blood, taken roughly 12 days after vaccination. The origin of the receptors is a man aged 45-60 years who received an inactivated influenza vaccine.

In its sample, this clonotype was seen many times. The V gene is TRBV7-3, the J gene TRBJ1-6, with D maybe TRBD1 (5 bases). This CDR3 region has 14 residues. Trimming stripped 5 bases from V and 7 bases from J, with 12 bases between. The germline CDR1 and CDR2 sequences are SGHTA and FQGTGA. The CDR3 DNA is TGTGCCAGCAGCCCCGGGACGTCAAATTCACCCCTCCACTTT. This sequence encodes CASSPGTSNSPLHF. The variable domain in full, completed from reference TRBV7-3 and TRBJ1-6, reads GAGVSQTPSNKVTEKGKYVELRCDPISGHTALYWYRQSLGQGPEFLIYFQGTGAADDSGLPNDRFFAVRPEGSVSTLKIQRTERGDSAVYLCASSPGTSNSPLHFGNGTRLTVT.

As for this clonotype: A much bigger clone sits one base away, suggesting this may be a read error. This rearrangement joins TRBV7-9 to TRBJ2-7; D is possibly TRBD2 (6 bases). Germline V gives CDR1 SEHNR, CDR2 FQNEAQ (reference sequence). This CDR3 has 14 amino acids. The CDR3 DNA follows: TGTGCCAGCAGCCAGTACTGGAGGGTGGGCGAGCATTACTTC. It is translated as CASSQYWRVGEHYF.

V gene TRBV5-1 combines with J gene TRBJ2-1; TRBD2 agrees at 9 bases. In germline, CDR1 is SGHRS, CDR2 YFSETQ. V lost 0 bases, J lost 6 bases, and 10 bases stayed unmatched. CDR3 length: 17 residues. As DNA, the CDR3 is TGCGCCAGCAGCTTGGCCGTGGCGGGAGGGCCGGGCAATGAGCAGTTCTTC. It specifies CASSLAVAGGPGNEQFF.

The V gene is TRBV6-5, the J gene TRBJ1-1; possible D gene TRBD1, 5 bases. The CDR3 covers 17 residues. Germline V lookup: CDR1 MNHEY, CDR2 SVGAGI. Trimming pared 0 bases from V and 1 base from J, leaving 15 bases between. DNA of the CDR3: TGTGCCAGCAGTTACTCCCTGTTCTCAGGGAAGAACACTGAAGCTTTCTTT. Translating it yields CASSYSLFSGKNTEAFF.

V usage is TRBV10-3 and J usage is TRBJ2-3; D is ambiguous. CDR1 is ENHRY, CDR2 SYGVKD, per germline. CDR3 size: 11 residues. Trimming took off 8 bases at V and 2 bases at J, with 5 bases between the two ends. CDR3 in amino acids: CAIGPTDTQYF. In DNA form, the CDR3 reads TGTGCCATCGGACCCACAGATACGCAGTATTTT.

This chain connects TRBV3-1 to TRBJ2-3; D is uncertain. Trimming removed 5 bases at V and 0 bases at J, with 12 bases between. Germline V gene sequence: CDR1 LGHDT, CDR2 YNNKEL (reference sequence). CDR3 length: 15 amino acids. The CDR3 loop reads CASSFQDSSTDTQYF. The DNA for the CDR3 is TGTGCCAGCAGCTTTCAGGATTCTAGCACAGATACGCAGTATTTT.

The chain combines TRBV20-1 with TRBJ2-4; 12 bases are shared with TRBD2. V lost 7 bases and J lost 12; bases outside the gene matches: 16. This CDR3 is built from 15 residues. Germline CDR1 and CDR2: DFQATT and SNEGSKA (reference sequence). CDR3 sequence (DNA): TGCAGTGTATCGCTAGCGGGAGGGCCCGGGGTTTATCAGTACTTC. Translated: CSVSLAGGPGVYQYF.

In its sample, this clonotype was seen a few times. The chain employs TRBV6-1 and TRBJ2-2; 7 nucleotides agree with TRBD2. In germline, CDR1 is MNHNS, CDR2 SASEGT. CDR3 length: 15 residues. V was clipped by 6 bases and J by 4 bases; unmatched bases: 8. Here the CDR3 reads CASSLQRGRTGELFF. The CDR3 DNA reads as TGTGCCAGCAGCCTCCAGCGGGGTCGCACCGGGGAGCTGTTTTTT.

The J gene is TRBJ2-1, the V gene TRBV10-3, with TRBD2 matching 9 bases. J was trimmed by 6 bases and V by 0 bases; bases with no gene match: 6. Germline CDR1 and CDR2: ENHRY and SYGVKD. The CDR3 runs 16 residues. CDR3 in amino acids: CAISESDGLAFNEQFF. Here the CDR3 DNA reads TGTGCCATCAGTGAGTCCGATGGACTAGCGTTCAATGAGCAGTTCTTC.

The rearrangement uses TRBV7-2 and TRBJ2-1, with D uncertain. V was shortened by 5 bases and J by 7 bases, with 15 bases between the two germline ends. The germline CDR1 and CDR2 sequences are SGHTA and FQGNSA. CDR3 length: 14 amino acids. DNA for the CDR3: TGTGCCAGCAGCCCCCCCGCAAGAAGGAATGAGCAGTTCTTC. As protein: CASSPPARRNEQFF.